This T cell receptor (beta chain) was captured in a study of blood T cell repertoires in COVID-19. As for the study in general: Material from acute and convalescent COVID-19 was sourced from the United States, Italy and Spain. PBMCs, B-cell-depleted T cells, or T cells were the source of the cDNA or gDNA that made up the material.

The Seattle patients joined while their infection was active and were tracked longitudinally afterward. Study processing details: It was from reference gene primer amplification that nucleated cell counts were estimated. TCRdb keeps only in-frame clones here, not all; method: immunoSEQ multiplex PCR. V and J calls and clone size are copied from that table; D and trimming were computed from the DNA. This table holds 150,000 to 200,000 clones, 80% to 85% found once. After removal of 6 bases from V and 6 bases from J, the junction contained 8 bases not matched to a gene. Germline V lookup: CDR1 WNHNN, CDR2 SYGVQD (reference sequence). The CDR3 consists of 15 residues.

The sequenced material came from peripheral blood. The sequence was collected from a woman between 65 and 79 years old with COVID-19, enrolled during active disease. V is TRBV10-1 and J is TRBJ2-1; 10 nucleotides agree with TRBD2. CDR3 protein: CASRTLAGDGNEQFF. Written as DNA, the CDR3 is TGCGCCAGCAGGACCCTAGCGGGAGACGGCAATGAGCAGTTCTTC.